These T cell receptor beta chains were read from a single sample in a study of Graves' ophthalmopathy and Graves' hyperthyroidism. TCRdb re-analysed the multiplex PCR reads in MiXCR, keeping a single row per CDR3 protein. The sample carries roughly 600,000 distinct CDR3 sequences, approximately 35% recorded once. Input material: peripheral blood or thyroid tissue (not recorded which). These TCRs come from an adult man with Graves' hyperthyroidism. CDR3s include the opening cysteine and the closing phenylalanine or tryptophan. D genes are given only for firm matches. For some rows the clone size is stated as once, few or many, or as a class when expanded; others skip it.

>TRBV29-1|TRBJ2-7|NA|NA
TGCAGCGTTGAAACGGCGGGCTACGAGCAGTACTTC
CSVETAGYEQYF
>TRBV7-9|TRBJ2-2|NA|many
TGTGCCAGCAGCTTACCACGGGACACCGGGGAGCTGTTTTTT
CASSLPRDTGELFF
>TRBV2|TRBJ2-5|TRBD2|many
TGTGCCAGCGGGGGAGGGATCGAGGGAGAGACCCAGTACTTC
CASGGGIEGETQYF
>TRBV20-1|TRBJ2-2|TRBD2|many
TGCAGTGCTCCTAGCGGGAGGAACACCGGGGAGCTGTTTTTT
CSAPSGRNTGELFF
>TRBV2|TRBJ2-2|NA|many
TGTGCCAGCAGTGACCCAGGGTACGGGGAGCTGTTTTTT
CASSDPGYGELFF
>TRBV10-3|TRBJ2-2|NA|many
TGTGCCATCAGCCCCGGCACCGGGGAGCTGTTTTTT
CAISPGTGELFF
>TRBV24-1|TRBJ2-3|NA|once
TGTGCCACCGGCGGGTTGGGGACAGATACGCAGTATTTT
CATGGLGTDTQYF
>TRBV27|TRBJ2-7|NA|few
TGTGCCAGCAGGGTGGGCCTCGAGCAGTACTTC
CASRVGLEQYF
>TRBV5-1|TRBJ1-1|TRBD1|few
TGCGCCAGCGGAAAGACAGGGGACTCCACTGAAGCTTTCTTT
CASGKTGDSTEAFF
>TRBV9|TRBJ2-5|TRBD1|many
TGTGCCAGCAGCTCAGGACAGGTTGGGGAGACCCAGTACTTC
CASSSGQVGETQYF